This TCR beta chain comes out of a study of blood T cell repertoires in COVID-19. Study-level background: From the United States, Italy and Spain came samples of acute and convalescent COVID-19. The analysed material was cDNA or gDNA that came from T cells, B-cell-depleted T cells, or PBMCs.

In the original processing: It was from reference gene primer amplification that nucleated cell counts were estimated. Measured with immunoSEQ multiplex PCR; TCRdb has only the in-frame clones, and not every one. For V, J and clone size, that table is used; D and trimming come from the DNA. There are hundreds of thousands of clones in the sample; approximately 86% occur only once, and under 2% lies in the top ten. This sequence originates from a woman aged 60-70 years who had recovered from COVID-19. Sequenced material: peripheral blood.

The DNA of the CDR3 is TGTGCCAGCAGCTTAGCCGCCGGGACACCCTACGAGCAGTACTTC. This translates into CASSLAAGTPYEQYF. The genes are TRBV7-8 and TRBJ2-7; a weak D match, TRBD1 (6 bases). V dropped 0 bases and J dropped 2 bases, with 11 bases sitting between them. The CDR3 is 15 residues long. Germline CDR1 reads SGHVS; CDR2 reads FQNEAQ.